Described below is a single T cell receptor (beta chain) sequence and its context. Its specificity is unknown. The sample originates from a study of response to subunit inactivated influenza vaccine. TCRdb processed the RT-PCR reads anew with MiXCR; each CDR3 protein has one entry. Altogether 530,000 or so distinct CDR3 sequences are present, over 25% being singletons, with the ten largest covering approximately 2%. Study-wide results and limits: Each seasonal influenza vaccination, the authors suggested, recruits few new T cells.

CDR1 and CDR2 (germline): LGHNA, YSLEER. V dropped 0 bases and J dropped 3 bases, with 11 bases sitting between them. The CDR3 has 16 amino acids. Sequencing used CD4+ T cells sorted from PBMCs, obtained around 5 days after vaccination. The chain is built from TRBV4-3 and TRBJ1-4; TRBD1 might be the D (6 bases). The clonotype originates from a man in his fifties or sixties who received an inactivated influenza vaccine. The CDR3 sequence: CASSQDSAGANEKLFF. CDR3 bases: TGCGCCAGCAGCCAAGATTCGGCAGGGGCTAATGAAAAACTGTTTTTT.